This entry is about one T cell receptor (beta chain). As yet, its antigen is unknown. This sample is part of a study of T cells after yellow fever vaccination. TCRdb recomputed calls from the 5' RACE reads with MiXCR, one row per CDR3 protein. Among hundreds of thousands of distinct CDR3 sequences, roughly 13% were seen once, and the ten largest hold about 14%. Whole-study results and caveats: Overall, a small share of clonotypes was seen in both CD4 and CD8 compartments.

The CDR3 spans 15 residues. The V end was cut by 5 bases, the J end by 5 bases, with 16 bases between. The sample in question was PBMCs, obtained on the day of the yellow fever booster vaccination. The clonotype comes from a man aged 30 to 45 who received the YFV17D yellow fever vaccine. V and J are TRBV12-3 or TRBV12-4 and TRBJ1-5, with TRBD1 as a possible D gene (5 bases). DNA of the CDR3: TGTGCCAGCAGTAGGGTGGGGGTCACCCATCAGCCCCAGCATTTT. Its translation: CASSRVGVTHQPQHF.